This is a list of T cell receptor beta chains from one sample in a study of identical twins. TCRdb itself ran the 5' RACE reads through MiXCR, one entry per CDR3 protein. The sample holds approximately 1.8 million distinct CDR3 sequences, under 35% seen once. Source material: cord blood. The receptor source for this set is a newborn girl in good health. CDR3s include the opening cysteine and the closing phenylalanine or tryptophan. Each record gives: D gene, V gene, clone size, J gene, CDR3 protein, CDR3 DNA. D genes are given only for firm matches. Not every row has a clone size; where given, it reads once, few, many or a size class.

>NA|TRBV5-1|many|TRBJ2-5
CASSIKETQYF
TGCGCCAGCAGCATTAAAGAGACCCAGTACTTC
>NA|TRBV4-2|NA|TRBJ1-1
CASSQQGMVNTEAFF
TGTGCCAGCAGCCAGCAGGGGATGGTGAACACTGAAGCTTTCTTT
>TRBD1|TRBV5-1|few|TRBJ1-1
CASSPQGTVANTEAFF
TGCGCCAGCAGCCCACAAGGGACAGTCGCGAACACTGAAGCTTTCTTT
>NA|TRBV20-1|many|TRBJ2-7
CSASLWEQYF
TGCAGTGCTAGTCTGTGGGAGCAGTACTTC
>TRBD2|TRBV12-3/TRBV12-4|NA|TRBJ2-7
CASSCMGTSVYEQYF
TGTGCCAGCAGTTGCATGGGGACTAGCGTCTACGAGCAGTACTTC
>TRBD1|TRBV24-1|few|TRBJ2-7
CATADRGQPYEQYF
TGTGCCACCGCTGACCGGGGACAGCCCTACGAGCAGTACTTC
>TRBD2|TRBV6-1|few|TRBJ2-7
CASSEPSGTGLAGAYEQYF
TGTGCCAGCAGTGAACCCTCCGGGACAGGACTAGCGGGAGCCTACGAGCAGTACTTC
>NA|TRBV7-2|once|TRBJ1-2
CASSLAPVGTNYGHTF
TGTGCCAGCAGCTTAGCCCCAGTCGGTACTAACTATGGCCACACCTTC
>TRBD2|TRBV5-1|NA|TRBJ2-2
CASSLTSGSLFTGELFF
TGCGCCAGCAGTCTTACTAGCGGGAGTCTTTTCACCGGGGAGCTGTTTTTT
>NA|TRBV3-1|NA|TRBJ2-7
CASSQVGLGRLRSYEQYF
TGTGCCAGCAGCCAAGTTGGCCTAGGCCGACTCCGATCCTACGAGCAGTACTTC
>NA|TRBV25-1|NA|TRBJ2-3
CASSESGVPTQYF
TGTGCCAGCAGTGAATCGGGGGTACCTACGCAGTATTTT
>TRBD2|TRBV9|NA|TRBJ2-1
CASSPSTSGRVYNEQFF
TGTGCCAGCAGCCCCTCGACTAGCGGGAGGGTATACAATGAGCAGTTCTTC
>NA|TRBV20-1|NA|TRBJ2-7
CSAPPSSSYNEQYF
TGCAGTGCTCCGCCCTCGAGCTCCTACAATGAGCAGTACTTC
>TRBD1|TRBV20-1|few|TRBJ1-5
CSARDRLYRGLYQPQHF
TGCAGTGCTAGAGACAGGCTTTACAGGGGACTCTATCAGCCCCAGCATTTT
>NA|TRBV12-3/TRBV12-4|many|TRBJ2-1
CASSLMARRDNEQFF
TGTGCCAGCAGTTTGATGGCTAGAAGAGACAATGAGCAGTTCTTC
>NA|TRBV4-2|NA|TRBJ1-2
CASSQDRARRAGDYGYTF
TGTGCCAGCAGCCAAGATAGGGCCCGCCGGGCAGGGGACTATGGCTACACCTTC
>TRBD1|TRBV7-9|NA|TRBJ1-6
CASSLASWTGYNSPLHF
TGTGCCAGCAGCTTAGCGAGTTGGACAGGGTATAATTCACCCCTCCACTTT
>NA|TRBV4-2|NA|TRBJ2-1
CASSHKIYVHAEQFF
TGTGCCAGCAGCCATAAGATTTACGTCCACGCCGAGCAGTTCTTC
>NA|TRBV7-2|many|TRBJ2-4
CASSLSWGAKNIQYF
TGTGCCAGCAGCTTATCTTGGGGGGCCAAAAACATTCAGTACTTC
>NA|TRBV28|NA|TRBJ1-4
CASSFSTGSNEKLFF
TGTGCCAGCAGTTTCTCGACCGGCTCAAATGAAAAACTGTTTTTT
>NA|TRBV11-2|NA|TRBJ2-7
CASSLVLGGSEQYF
TGTGCCAGCAGCTTAGTTTTGGGCGGCTCCGAGCAGTACTTC
>TRBD1|TRBV20-1|once|TRBJ2-7
CSALRDSKVGAIGSEQYF
TGCAGTGCTCTCCGGGACAGCAAGGTGGGGGCGATAGGAAGCGAGCAGTACTTC
>NA|TRBV20-1|NA|TRBJ2-1
CSAPVIVLETQFF
TGCAGTGCTCCTGTGATTGTTTTGGAGACCCAGTTCTTC
>TRBD1|TRBV20-1|NA|TRBJ2-5
CSAKITGTGKETQYF
TGCAGTGCTAAAATAACCGGGACAGGGAAAGAGACCCAGTACTTC
>NA|TRBV6-5|NA|TRBJ1-1
CASSGPVNTEAFF
TGTGCCAGCAGCGGACCAGTGAACACTGAAGCTTTCTTT
>TRBD1|TRBV29-1|NA|TRBJ1-2
CSVEDPLGGPGQGNYGYTF
TGCAGCGTTGAAGATCCCCTGGGGGGACCGGGACAGGGAAACTATGGCTACACCTTC
>TRBD2|TRBV20-1|NA|TRBJ2-7
CSASKTSVSSYEQYF
TGCAGTGCTAGCAAAACTAGCGTTAGCTCCTACGAGCAGTACTTC
>NA|TRBV11-2|NA|TRBJ1-1
CASRPWAMNTEAFF
TGTGCCAGCAGGCCCTGGGCTATGAACACTGAAGCTTTCTTT
>NA|TRBV2|NA|TRBJ2-3
CASSLGVGVFSDTQYF
TGTGCCAGCAGTCTAGGGGTTGGGGTTTTCTCAGATACGCAGTATTTT
>TRBD1|TRBV11-2|NA|TRBJ2-3
CASSVVHRGTDTQYF
TGTGCCAGCAGCGTAGTCCACAGGGGGACAGATACGCAGTATTTT
>TRBD2|TRBV4-2|NA|TRBJ2-1
CASTNRGGFLGNEQFF
TGTGCCAGCACCAACCGGGGGGGCTTTTTGGGTAATGAGCAGTTCTTC
>NA|TRBV20-1|few|TRBJ2-7
CSASLFSGAISYEQYF
TGCAGTGCTAGCCTTTTTTCAGGGGCGATCTCCTACGAGCAGTACTTC
>NA|TRBV25-1|NA|TRBJ2-5
CASRMPRSGTLGPETQYF
TGTGCCAGCAGAATGCCCCGCTCCGGGACCCTAGGGCCAGAGACCCAGTACTTC
>NA|TRBV4-1|few|TRBJ2-1
CASSQDLWLYNEQFF
TGCGCCAGCAGCCAAGATCTCTGGCTTTACAATGAGCAGTTCTTC
>NA|TRBV20-1|NA|TRBJ1-6
CSARDRGAAPSPLHF
TGCAGTGCTAGAGATCGGGGGGCGGCTCCTTCACCCCTCCACTTT
>NA|TRBV21-1|NA|TRBJ1-5
CATISPGRHNQPQHF
TGTGCCACCATATCCCCGGGACGGCACAATCAGCCCCAGCATTTT
>NA|TRBV27|NA|TRBJ2-7
CASSLQRTYEQYF
TGTGCCAGCAGTTTACAAAGAACCTACGAGCAGTACTTC
>NA|TRBV7-9|NA|TRBJ1-3
CASSLASKGLGNTIYF
TGTGCCAGCAGCTTAGCGTCGAAGGGGTTAGGAAACACCATATATTTT
>NA|TRBV5-1|NA|TRBJ2-1
CASSLARSTYNEQFF
TGCGCCAGCAGCTTGGCCCGGAGCACCTACAATGAGCAGTTCTTC
>NA|TRBV9|once|TRBJ1-5
CASSGSQNSQPQHF
TGTGCCAGCAGCGGCAGCCAGAACAGTCAGCCCCAGCATTTT
>NA|TRBV9|NA|TRBJ2-1
CASSGRTSNHNEQFF
TGTGCCAGCAGCGGTAGAACTAGTAACCACAATGAGCAGTTCTTC
>TRBD2|TRBV6-7|NA|TRBJ2-3
CASSYSGTSGSLGDTQYF
TGTGCCAGCAGTTACTCGGGGACTAGCGGGAGCTTGGGAGATACGCAGTATTTT
>TRBD2|TRBV20-1|NA|TRBJ2-1
CSARLAGDSYEQFF
TGCAGTGCTAGACTAGCGGGAGACTCCTACGAGCAGTTCTTC
>NA|TRBV14|NA|TRBJ1-4
CASSPNREKLFF
TGTGCCAGCAGCCCCAACCGGGAAAAACTGTTTTTT
>TRBD2|TRBV7-2|few|TRBJ2-3
CPSSSSLAGGGPHTDTQYF
TGTCCCAGCAGCTCCTCACTAGCGGGGGGAGGTCCCCACACAGATACGCAGTATTTT
>NA|TRBV27|NA|TRBJ1-1
CASSWGDNTEAFF
TGTGCCAGCAGTTGGGGTGACAACACTGAAGCTTTCTTT
>TRBD2|TRBV20-1|few|TRBJ2-1
CSATRASGRNEQFF
TGCAGTGCCACGCGCGCTAGCGGGAGGAATGAGCAGTTCTTC
>TRBD1|TRBV5-1|few|TRBJ1-3
CASSGTGASSGNTIYF
TGCGCCAGCAGCGGGACAGGGGCCTCCTCTGGAAACACCATATATTTT
>NA|TRBV10-3|NA|TRBJ1-6
CAIRVGPGLWNSPPHF
TGTGCCATCAGAGTGGGCCCAGGGTTATGGAATTCACCCCCCCACTTT
>TRBD1|TRBV5-1|NA|TRBJ1-2
CASTTGAPYYGYTF
TGCGCCAGTACGACAGGGGCGCCGTACTATGGCTACACCTTC
>NA|TRBV19|NA|TRBJ2-5
CASSIMETQYF
TGTGCCAGTAGTATCATGGAGACCCAGTACTTC